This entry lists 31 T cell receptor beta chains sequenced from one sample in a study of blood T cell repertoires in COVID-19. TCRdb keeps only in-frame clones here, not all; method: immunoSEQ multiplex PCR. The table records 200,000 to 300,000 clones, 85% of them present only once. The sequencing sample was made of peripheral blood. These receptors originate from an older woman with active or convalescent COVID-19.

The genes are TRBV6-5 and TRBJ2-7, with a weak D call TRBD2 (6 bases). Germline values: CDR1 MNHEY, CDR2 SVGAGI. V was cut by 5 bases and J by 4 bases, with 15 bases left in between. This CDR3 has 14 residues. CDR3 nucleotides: TGTGCCAGCAGTCCCCGGGAGATCCTTTACGAGCAGTACGTC. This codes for CASSPREILYEQYV.

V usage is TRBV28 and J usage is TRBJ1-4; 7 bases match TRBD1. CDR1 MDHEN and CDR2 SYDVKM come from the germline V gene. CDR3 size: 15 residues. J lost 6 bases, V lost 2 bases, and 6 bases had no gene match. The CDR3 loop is CASSLNRGLYEKLFF. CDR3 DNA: TGTGCCAGCAGTTTAAACAGGGGTTTGTATGAAAAACTGTTTTTT. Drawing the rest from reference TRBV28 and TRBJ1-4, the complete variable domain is DVKVTQSSRYLVKRTGEKVFLECVQDMDHENMFWYRQDPGLGLRLIYFSYDVKMKEKGDIPEGYSVSREKKERFSLILESASTNQTSMYLCASSLNRGLYEKLFFGSGTQLSVL.

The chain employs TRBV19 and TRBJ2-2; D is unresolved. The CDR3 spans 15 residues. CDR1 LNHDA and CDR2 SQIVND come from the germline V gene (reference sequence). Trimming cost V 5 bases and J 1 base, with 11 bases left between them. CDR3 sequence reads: CASSDQNRNTGELFF. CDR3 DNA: TGTGCCAGTAGTGATCAAAACAGGAACACCGGGGAGCTGTTTTTT. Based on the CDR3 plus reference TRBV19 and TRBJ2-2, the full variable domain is DGGITQSPKYLFRKEGQNVTLSCEQNLNHDAMYWYRQDPGQGLRLIYYSQIVNDFQKGDIAEGYSVSREKKESFPLTVTSAQKNPTAFYLCASSDQNRNTGELFFGEGSRLTVL.

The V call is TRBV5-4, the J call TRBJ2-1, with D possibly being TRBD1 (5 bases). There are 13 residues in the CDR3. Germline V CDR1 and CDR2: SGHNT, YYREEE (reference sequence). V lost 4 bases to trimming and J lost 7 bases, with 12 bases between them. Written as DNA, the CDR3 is TGTGCCAGCAGCATACAGGTTGTGAATGAGCAGTTCTTC. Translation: CASSIQVVNEQFF.

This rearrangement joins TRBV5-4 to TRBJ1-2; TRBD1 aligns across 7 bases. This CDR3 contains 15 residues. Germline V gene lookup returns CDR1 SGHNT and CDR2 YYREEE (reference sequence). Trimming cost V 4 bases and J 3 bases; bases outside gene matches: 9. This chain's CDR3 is CASSLETGTYYGYTF. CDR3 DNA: TGTGCCAGCAGCCTAGAGACAGGGACCTACTATGGCTACACCTTC.

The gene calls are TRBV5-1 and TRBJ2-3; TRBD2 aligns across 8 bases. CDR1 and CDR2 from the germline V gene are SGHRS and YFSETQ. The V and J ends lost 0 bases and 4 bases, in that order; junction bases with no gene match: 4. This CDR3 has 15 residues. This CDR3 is CASSLVGGESDTQYF. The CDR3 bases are TGCGCCAGCAGCTTGGTCGGGGGGGAATCAGATACGCAGTATTTT.

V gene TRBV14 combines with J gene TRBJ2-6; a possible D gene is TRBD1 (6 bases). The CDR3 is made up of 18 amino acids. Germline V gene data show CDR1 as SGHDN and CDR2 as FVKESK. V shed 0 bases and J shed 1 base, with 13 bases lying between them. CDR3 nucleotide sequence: TGTGCCAGCAGCCAAGAACAGGGAAAAGGATCTGGGGCCAACGTCCTGACTTTC. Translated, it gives CASSQEQGKGSGANVLTF. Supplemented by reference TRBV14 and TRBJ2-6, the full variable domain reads EAGVTQFPSHSVIEKGQTVTLRCDPISGHDNLYWYRRVMGKEIKFLLHFVKESKQDESGMPNNRFLAERTGGTYSTLKVQPAELEDSGVYFCASSQEQGKGSGANVLTFGAGSRLTVL.

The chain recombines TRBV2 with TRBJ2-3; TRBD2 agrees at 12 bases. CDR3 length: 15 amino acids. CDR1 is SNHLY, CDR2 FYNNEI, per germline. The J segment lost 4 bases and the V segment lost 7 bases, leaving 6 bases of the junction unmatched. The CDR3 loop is CASNALAGGSDTQYF. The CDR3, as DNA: TGTGCCAGCAACGCGCTAGCGGGGGGGTCAGATACGCAGTATTTT.

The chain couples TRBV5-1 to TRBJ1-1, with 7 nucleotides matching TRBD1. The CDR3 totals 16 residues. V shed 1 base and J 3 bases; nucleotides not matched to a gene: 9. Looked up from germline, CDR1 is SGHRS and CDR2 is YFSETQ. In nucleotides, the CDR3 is TGCGCCAGCAGCTTGAGGACAGGAGGAGAGGACACTGAAGCTTTCTTT. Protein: CASSLRTGGEDTEAFF.

The chain's CDR3 is CASSPGVAETQYF. The CDR3 DNA reads TGCGCCAGCAGCCCAGGGGTTGCGGAGACCCAGTACTTC. The V gene is TRBV5-1, the J gene TRBJ2-5; D is perhaps TRBD1 (6 bases). Germline-derived CDR1 and CDR2 are SGHRS and YFSETQ. V dropped 4 bases and J dropped 5 bases, with 12 bases sitting between them. The CDR3 contains 13 residues.

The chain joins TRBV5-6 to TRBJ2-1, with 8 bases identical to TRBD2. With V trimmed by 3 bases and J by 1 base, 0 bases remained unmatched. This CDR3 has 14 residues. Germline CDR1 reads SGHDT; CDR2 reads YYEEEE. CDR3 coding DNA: TGTGCCAGCAGCTCGGGAGGGTCCTACAATGAGCAGTTCTTC. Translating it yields CASSSGGSYNEQFF.

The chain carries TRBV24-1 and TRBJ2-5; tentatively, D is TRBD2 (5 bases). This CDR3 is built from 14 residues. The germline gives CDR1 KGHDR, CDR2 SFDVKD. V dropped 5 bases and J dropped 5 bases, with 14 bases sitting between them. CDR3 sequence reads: CATSAREPSETQYF. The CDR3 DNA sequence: TGTGCCACCAGTGCGAGGGAGCCATCGGAGACCCAGTACTTC.

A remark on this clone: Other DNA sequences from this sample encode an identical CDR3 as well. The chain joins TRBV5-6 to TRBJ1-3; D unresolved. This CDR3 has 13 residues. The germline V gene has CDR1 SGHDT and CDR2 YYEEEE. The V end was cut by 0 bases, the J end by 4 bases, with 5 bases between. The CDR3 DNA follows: TGTGCCAGCAGCTTGGGGCAGGGAAACACCATATATTTT. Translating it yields CASSLGQGNTIYF.

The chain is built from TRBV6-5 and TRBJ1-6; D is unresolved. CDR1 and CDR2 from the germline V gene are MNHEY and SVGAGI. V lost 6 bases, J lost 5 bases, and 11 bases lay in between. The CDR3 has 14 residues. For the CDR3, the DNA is TGTGCCAGCAGGTCCCCGGGAGATAATTCACCCCTCCACTTT. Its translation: CASRSPGDNSPLHF.

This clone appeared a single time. The DNA of the CDR3 is TGTGCCAGTCTTCGGGGAGACTCTGGAAACACCATATATTTT. This encodes CASLRGDSGNTIYF. The gene calls are TRBV19 and TRBJ1-3; no clear D. Germline values: CDR1 LNHDA, CDR2 SQIVND (reference sequence). Trimming removed 8 bases at V and 0 bases at J, with 11 bases between. The CDR3 is 14 amino acids.

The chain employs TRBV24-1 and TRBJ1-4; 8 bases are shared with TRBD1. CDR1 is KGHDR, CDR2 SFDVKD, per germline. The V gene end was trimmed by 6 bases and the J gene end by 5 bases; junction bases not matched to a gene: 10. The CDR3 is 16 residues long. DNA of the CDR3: TGTGCCACCAGTCCTGGACAGGGCACACTCAATGAAAAACTGTTTTTT. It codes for CATSPGQGTLNEKLFF.

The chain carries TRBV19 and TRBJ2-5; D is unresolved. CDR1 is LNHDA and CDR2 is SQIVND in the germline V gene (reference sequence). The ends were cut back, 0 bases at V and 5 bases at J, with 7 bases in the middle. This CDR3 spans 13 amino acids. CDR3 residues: CASSIDPGETQYF. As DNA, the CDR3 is TGTGCCAGTAGTATAGATCCCGGGGAGACCCAGTACTTC.

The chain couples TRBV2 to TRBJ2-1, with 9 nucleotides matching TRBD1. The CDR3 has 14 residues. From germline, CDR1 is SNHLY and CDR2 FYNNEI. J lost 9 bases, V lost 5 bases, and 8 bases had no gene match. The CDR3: CASSPRTGDFEQFF. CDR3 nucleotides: TGTGCCAGCAGTCCCCGGACAGGGGACTTTGAGCAGTTCTTC.

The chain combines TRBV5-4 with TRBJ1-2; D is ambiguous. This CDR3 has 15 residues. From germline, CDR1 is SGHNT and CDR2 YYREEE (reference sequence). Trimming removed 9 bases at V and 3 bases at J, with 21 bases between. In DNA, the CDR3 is TGTGCCATCAGTCATTCTACCAGGCGCGACTATGGCTACACCTTC. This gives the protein CAISHSTRRDYGYTF.

CDR3 region: CASNPGAYNEQFF. The CDR3 DNA is TGTGCCAGCAATCCAGGGGCCTACAATGAGCAGTTCTTC. The rearrangement uses TRBV6-5 and TRBJ2-1; perhaps TRBD1 as D (6 bases). This CDR3 comprises 13 residues. Trimming removed 7 bases from V and 2 bases from J, with 9 bases in between. Per the germline V gene, CDR1 is MNHEY and CDR2 is SVGAGI.

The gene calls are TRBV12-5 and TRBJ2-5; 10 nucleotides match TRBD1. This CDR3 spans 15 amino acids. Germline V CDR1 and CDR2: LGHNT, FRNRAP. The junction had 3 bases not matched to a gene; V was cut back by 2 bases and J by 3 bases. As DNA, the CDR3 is TGTGCTAGTGGTTTGCCGGGACAGGGGAAAGAGACCCAGTACTTC. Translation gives CASGLPGQGKETQYF.

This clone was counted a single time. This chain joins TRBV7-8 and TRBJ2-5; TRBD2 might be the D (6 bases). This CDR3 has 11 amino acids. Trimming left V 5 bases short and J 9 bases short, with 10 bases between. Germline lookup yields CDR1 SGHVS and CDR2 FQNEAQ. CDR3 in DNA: TGTGCCAGCAGCCCCCGGAGGGCCCAGTACTTC. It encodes CASSPRRAQYF. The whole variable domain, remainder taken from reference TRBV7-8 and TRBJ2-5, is GAGVSQSPRYKVAKRGQDVALRCDPISGHVSLFWYQQALGQGPEFLTYFQNEAQLDKSGLPSDRFFAERPEGSVSTLKIQRTQQEDSAVYLCASSPRRAQYFGPGTRLLVL.

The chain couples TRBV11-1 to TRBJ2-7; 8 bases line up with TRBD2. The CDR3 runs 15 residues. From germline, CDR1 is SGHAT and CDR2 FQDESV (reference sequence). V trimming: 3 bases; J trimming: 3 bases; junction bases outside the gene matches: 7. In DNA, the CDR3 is TGTGCCAGCAGCTTCCCCGGGAGGGGGGACTACGAGCAGTACTTC. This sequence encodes CASSFPGRGDYEQYF. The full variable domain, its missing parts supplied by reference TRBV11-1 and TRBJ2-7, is EAEVAQSPRYKITEKSQAVAFWCDPISGHATLYWYRQILGQGPELLVQFQDESVVDDSQLPKDRFSAERLKGVDSTLKIQPAELGDSAMYLCASSFPGRGDYEQYFGPGTRLTVT.

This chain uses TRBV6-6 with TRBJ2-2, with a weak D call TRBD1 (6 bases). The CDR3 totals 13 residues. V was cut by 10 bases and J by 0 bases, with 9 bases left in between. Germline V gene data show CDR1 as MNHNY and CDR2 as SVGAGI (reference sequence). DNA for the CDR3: TGTGCCACGGGACATCCGAACACCGGGGAGCTGTTTTTT. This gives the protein CATGHPNTGELFF.

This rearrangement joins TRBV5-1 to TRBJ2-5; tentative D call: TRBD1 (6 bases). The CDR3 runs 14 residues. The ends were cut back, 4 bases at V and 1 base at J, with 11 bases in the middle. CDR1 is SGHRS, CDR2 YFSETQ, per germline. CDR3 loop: CASSLDRPQETQYF. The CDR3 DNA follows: TGCGCCAGCAGCCTAGACAGGCCCCAAGAGACCCAGTACTTC.

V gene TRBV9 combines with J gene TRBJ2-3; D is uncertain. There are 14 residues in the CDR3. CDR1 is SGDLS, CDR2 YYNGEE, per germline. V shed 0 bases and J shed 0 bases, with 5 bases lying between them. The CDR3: CASSVARSTDTQYF. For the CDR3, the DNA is TGTGCCAGCAGCGTAGCCAGAAGCACAGATACGCAGTATTTT.

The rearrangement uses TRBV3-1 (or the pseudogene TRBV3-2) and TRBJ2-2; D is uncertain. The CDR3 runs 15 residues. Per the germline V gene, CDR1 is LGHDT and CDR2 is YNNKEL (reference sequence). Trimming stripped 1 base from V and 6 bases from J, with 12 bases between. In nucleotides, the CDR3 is TGTGCCAGCAGCCAAGTTCGAGTCCCATCCGGGGAGCTGTTTTTT. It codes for CASSQVRVPSGELFF.

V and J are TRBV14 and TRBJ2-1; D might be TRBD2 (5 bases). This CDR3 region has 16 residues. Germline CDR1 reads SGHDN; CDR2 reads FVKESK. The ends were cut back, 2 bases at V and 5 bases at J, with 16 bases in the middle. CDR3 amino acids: CASSQMGSYLNNEQFF. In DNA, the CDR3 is TGTGCCAGCAGCCAAATGGGGAGCTATTTAAACAATGAGCAGTTCTTC.

The CDR3 is CSASLETQYF. CDR3 bases: TGCAGTGCTAGTCTGGAGACCCAGTACTTC. V is TRBV20-1 and J is TRBJ2-5; D call uncertain. Germline V gene lookup returns CDR1 DFQATT and CDR2 SNEGSKA (reference sequence). The V end was cut by 3 bases, the J end by 5 bases, with 4 bases between. CDR3 length: 10 residues.

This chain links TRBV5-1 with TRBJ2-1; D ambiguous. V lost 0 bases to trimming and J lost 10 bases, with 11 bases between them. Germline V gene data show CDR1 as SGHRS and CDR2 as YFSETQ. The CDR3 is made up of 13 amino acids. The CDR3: CASSLGGSREQFF. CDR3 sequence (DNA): TGCGCCAGCAGCTTGGGAGGATCGCGGGAGCAGTTCTTC.

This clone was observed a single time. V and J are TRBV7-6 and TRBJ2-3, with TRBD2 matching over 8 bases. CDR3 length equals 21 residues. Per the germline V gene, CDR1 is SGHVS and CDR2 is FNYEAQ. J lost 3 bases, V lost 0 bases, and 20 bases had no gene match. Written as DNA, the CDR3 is TGTGCCAGCAGCTTAGCGGTGAGAGGGAGCCTATCCGGGACTAGAACAGATACGCAGTATTTT. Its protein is CASSLAVRGSLSGTRTDTQYF.